A selection of T cell receptor beta chains follows, all from one sample in a study of blood T cell repertoires in COVID-19. Generated by immunoSEQ multiplex PCR, the TCRdb table keeps only in-frame clones and is missing some. The table includes about 380,000 clones, about 88% detected once. Sequences were obtained from PBMCs or T cells enriched from blood (not recorded which). These receptors came from a woman under 30 who had recovered from COVID-19. CDR3s include the opening cysteine and the closing phenylalanine or tryptophan. A D gene is named only where the DNA matches it firmly. Size values are once, few and many counts, or a class for expanded clones, and some rows have none.

NA | TRBJ1-2 | TRBV9 | NA | TGTGCCAGCAGCGTAGACCAGGGTAGTAGCGGCTACACCTTC | CASSVDQGSSGYTF
NA | TRBJ2-1 | TRBV9 | NA | TGTGCCAGCAGCGACCAGGGCCTGGAAAACAATGAGCAGTTCTTC | CASSDQGLENNEQFF
TRBD1 | TRBJ2-1 | TRBV7-6 | NA | TGTGCCAGCAGCTTAGAATCGGACAGGGGGCACAATGAGCAGTTCTTC | CASSLESDRGHNEQFF
TRBD1 | TRBJ1-5 | TRBV18 | NA | TGTGCCAGCTCCCGGGACAGGGTCCTCAATCAGCCCCAGCATTTT | CASSRDRVLNQPQHF
TRBD1 | TRBJ1-1 | TRBV3-1/TRBV3-2 | NA | TGTGCCAGCAGCCAAGCTAATTGGGACAGGGGCCGGGGGGAAGCTTTCTTT | CASSQANWDRGRGEAFF
NA | TRBJ1-6 | TRBV21-1 | NA | TGTGCCAGCAGCCATCATAGGTTTAACAGGGACATCCTCTCCTATAATTCACCCCTCCACTTT | CASSHHRFNRDILSYNSPLHF
TRBD1 | TRBJ1-6 | TRBV19 | NA | TGTGCCAGTAGTCCGGACAGGATGGGTTCACCCCTCCACTTT | CASSPDRMGSPLHF
TRBD1 | TRBJ1-4 | TRBV7-8 | NA | TGTGCCAGCAGCTTCAGTACAGGGGATGAAAAACTGTTTTTT | CASSFSTGDEKLFF
NA | TRBJ1-3 | TRBV3-1/TRBV3-2 | NA | TGTGCCAGCAGCCTCAGGTTGGGAGTTGGAAACACCATATATTTT | CASSLRLGVGNTIYF
TRBD1 | TRBJ2-7 | TRBV18 | NA | TGTGCCAGCTCACCACCCGGACAGGGCGGCGAGCAGTACTTC | CASSPPGQGGEQYF
NA | TRBJ2-4 | TRBV7-8 | NA | TGTGCCAGCAGCTTAGGACCGCGGGGAATCAAAAACATTCAGTACTTC | CASSLGPRGIKNIQYF
NA | TRBJ1-1 | TRBV6-5 | NA | TGTGCCAGCAGCCGAGGCGCTGAAGCTTTCTTT | CASSRGAEAFF
NA | TRBJ1-4 | TRBV30 | NA | TGTGCCTGGAGTGTAGGAGGGTCTTACGAAAAACTGTTTTTT | CAWSVGGSYEKLFF
NA | TRBJ2-5 | TRBV10-3 | NA | TGTGCCACCCAGGGTTCCCAAGAGACCCAGTACTTC | CATQGSQETQYF
NA | TRBJ2-2 | TRBV5-4 | NA | TGTGCCAGCAGCGTGGGCTTGCGCGAGCTGTTTTTT | CASSVGLRELFF
NA | TRBJ1-1 | TRBV19 | few | TGTGCCAGTAGCCGCCAATACCGGGGATCCGACACTGAAGCTTTCTTT | CASSRQYRGSDTEAFF
NA | TRBJ1-4 | TRBV3-1/TRBV3-2 | NA | TGTGCCAGCAGCCAAGAGGGAGGTGCGGGGAAACTGTTTTTT | CASSQEGGAGKLFF
NA | TRBJ1-1 | TRBV19 | NA | TGTGCCAGTACCCGGACAGAGAACACTGAAGCTTTCTTT | CASTRTENTEAFF
NA | TRBJ2-5 | TRBV7-3 | NA | TGTGCCAGCAGCTTTGCGGACCAAGAGACCCAGTACTTC | CASSFADQETQYF
TRBD1 | TRBJ1-2 | TRBV7-9 | NA | TGTGCCAGCAGCCCATGGACAGGGGGTAACGCTAACTATGGCTACACCTTC | CASSPWTGGNANYGYTF
NA | TRBJ1-1 | TRBV10-3 | NA | TGTGCCACCTCGCCGGATACAGCGAACACTGAAGCTTTCTTT | CATSPDTANTEAFF
NA | TRBJ2-1 | TRBV4-1 | NA | TGCGCCAGCAGCCAAGCAGGTTGGAGGGGGCGCGACAATGAGCAGTTCTTC | CASSQAGWRGRDNEQFF
TRBD1 | TRBJ1-2 | TRBV25-1 | few | TGTGCCAGCAGCGGCCCGGGACAGGGGGCGCAAGATGGCTATGGCTACACCTTC | CASSGPGQGAQDGYGYTF
NA | TRBJ1-3 | TRBV6-1 | NA | TGTGCCAGCAGTGAAATCGGACATAAGGGCAACACCATATATTTT | CASSEIGHKGNTIYF
TRBD1 | TRBJ1-5 | TRBV27 | NA | TGTGCCAGCAGTTTATTGGGACAGGAGGGAAACCAGCCCCAGCATTTT | CASSLLGQEGNQPQHF
NA | TRBJ1-5 | TRBV6-5 | NA | TGTGCCTCCCGGGGTTCCTATAGCAATCAGCCCCAGCATTTT | CASRGSYSNQPQHF
TRBD1 | TRBJ1-1 | TRBV7-2 | NA | TGTGCCAGCAGGGGACAGGTCCCAGAAGCTTTCTTT | CASRGQVPEAFF
NA | TRBJ1-2 | TRBV19 | NA | TGTGCCAGTACCCATCTAAGGGGATGGGACTATGGCTACACCTTC | CASTHLRGWDYGYTF
NA | TRBJ2-7 | TRBV5-6 | NA | TGTGCCAGCAGCTATTCCGATTCTCCTACCATCTCCTACGAGCAGTACTTC | CASSYSDSPTISYEQYF